This T cell receptor (beta chain) stems from a study of T-cell memory formation after mild COVID-19. Study-level results: Chiefly within CM and EM were the contracting CD4+ clones; CD8+ ones were within EMRA.

TCRdb called the 5' RACE reads again in MiXCR, with one record for every CDR3 protein. The sample holds roughly 600,000 distinct CDR3 sequences; about a sixth are singletons and the top ten take around 12%. This clonotype showed up many times. The antigen remains undetermined. This CDR3 region has 14 residues. The germline V gene encodes CDR1 SGHTA and CDR2 FQGNSA. The V gene lost 4 bases and the J gene lost 2 bases, with 11 bases spanning the gap. This sequence originates from an adult woman who had mild COVID-19 (a few samples of this study predate the infection). Cell type and time point are not known. The chain is built from TRBV7-2 and TRBJ1-2, with D unclear. Sequenced: PBMCs or a T cell subset sorted from them (not recorded which). The chain's CDR3 is CASSSETENYGYTF. For the CDR3, the DNA is TGTGCCAGCAGCTCCGAGACGGAGAACTATGGCTACACCTTC.